This T cell receptor beta chain appears in the sequencing data of a study of graft-versus-host responses after intestinal transplantation. This CDR3 contains 11 residues. Trimming shortened V by 5 bases and J by 3 bases, and 3 bases separated the two germline ends. Germline V CDR1 and CDR2: MDHEN, SYDVKM. In regard to this clone: The antigen is not known.

Clones were read by immunoSEQ multiplex PCR, and TCRdb kept only the in-frame ones, dropping some. This sample has tens of thousands of clones; roughly 90% occur once, and the top ten carry over 0.3%. The chain has TRBV28 and TRBJ2-3; the D is unclear. This TCR derives from a human donor who received an intestinal transplant. This specimen was unstimulated CD4+ T cells sorted from spleen or lymph node cells, taken before intestinal transplant. For the CDR3, the DNA is TGTGCCAGCAGTACTACAGATACGCAGTATTTT. As protein: CASSTTDTQYF.